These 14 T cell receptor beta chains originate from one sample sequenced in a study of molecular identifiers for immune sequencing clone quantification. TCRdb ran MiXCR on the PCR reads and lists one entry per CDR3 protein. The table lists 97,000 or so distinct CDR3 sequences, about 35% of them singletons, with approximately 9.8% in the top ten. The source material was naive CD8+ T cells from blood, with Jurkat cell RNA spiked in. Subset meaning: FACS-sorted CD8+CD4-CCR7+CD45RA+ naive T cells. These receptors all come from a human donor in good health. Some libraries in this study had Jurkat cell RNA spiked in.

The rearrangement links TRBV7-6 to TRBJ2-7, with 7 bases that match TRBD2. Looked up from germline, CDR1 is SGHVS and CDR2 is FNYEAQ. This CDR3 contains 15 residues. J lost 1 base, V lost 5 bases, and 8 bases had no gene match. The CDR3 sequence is CASSLGVAGSYEQYF. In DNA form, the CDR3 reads TGTGCCAGCAGCCTCGGGGTAGCGGGTTCCTACGAGCAGTACTTC.

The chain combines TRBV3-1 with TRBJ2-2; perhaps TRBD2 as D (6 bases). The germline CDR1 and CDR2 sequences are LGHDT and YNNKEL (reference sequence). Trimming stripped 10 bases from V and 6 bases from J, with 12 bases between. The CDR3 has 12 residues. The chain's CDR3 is CAISGDSGELFF. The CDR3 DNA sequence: TGTGCCATCTCCGGGGACTCCGGGGAGCTGTTTTTT.

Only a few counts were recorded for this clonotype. The CDR3 DNA sequence: TGTGCCAGCAGCTTTCGGCCTTTTAATTCACCCCTCCACTTT. Encoded protein: CASSFRPFNSPLHF. This chain connects TRBV7-9 to TRBJ1-6; D is ambiguous. Trimming pared 3 bases from V and 6 bases from J, leaving 9 bases between. The length of the CDR3 is 14 residues. Per the germline V gene, CDR1 is SEHNR and CDR2 is FQNEAQ (reference sequence).

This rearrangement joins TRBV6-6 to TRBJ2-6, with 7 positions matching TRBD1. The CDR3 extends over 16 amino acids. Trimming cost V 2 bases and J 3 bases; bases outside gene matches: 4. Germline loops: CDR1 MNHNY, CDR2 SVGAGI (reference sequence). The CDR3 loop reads CASSYPTGSGANVLTF. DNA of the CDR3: TGTGCCAGCAGTTACCCGACAGGGAGTGGGGCCAACGTCCTGACTTTC.

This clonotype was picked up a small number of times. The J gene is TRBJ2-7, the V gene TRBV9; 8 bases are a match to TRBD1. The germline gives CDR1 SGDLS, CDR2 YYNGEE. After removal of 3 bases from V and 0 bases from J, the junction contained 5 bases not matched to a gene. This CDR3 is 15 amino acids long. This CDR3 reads CASSGGTGTSYEQYF. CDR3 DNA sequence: TGTGCCAGCAGCGGGGGGACAGGAACCTCCTACGAGCAGTACTTC.

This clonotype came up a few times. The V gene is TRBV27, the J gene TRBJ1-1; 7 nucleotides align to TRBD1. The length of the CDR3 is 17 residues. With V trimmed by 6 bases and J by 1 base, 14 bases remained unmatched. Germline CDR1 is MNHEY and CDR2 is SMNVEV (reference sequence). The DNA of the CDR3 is TGTGCCAGCAGGAGCCATGGGACAGCTGGCCCGAACACTGAAGCTTTCTTT. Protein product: CASRSHGTAGPNTEAFF.

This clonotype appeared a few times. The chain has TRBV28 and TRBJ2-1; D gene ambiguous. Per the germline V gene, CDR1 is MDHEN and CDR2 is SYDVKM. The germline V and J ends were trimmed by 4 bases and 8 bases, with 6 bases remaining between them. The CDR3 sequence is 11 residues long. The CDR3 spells CASSSFHEQFF. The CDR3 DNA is TGTGCCAGCAGTTCCTTCCATGAGCAGTTCTTC.

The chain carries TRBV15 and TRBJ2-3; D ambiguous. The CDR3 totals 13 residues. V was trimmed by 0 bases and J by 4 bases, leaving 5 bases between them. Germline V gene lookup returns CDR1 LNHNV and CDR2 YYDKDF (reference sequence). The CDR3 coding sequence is TGTGCCACCAGCAGAGATCCGGCAGATACGCAGTATTTT. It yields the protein CATSRDPADTQYF.

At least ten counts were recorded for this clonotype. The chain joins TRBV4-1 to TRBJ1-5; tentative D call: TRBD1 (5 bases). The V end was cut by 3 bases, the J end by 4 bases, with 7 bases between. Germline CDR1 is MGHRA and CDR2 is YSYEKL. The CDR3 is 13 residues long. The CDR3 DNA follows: TGCGCCAGCAGCCACGGGGGAAATCAGCCCCAGCATTTT. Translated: CASSHGGNQPQHF.

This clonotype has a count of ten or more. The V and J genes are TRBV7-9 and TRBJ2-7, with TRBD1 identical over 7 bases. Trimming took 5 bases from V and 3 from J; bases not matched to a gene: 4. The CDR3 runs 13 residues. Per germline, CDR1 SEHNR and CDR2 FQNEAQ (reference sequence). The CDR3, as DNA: TGTGCCAGCAGCCGCCGGGACAGCTACGAGCAGTACTTC. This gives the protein CASSRRDSYEQYF.

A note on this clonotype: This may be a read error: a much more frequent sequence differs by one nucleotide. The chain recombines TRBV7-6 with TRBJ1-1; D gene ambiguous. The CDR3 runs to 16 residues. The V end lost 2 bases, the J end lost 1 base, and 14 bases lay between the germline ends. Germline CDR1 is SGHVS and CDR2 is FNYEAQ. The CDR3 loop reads CASSLLRGLKNTEAFF. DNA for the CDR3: TGTGCCAGCAGCTTATTGCGAGGACTTAAGAACACTGAAGCTTTCTTT. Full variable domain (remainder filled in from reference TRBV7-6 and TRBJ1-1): GAGVSQSPRYKVTKRGQDVALRCDPISGHVSLYWYRQALGQGPEFLTYFNYEAQQDKSGLPNDRFSAERPEGSISTLTIQRTEQRDSAMYRCASSLLRGLKNTEAFFGQGTRLTVV.

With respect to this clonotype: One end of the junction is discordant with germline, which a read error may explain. CDR3 DNA sequence: TGTGCCAGCAGTTTGTCGGGGGACGGAACAACTTATGAAAAACTGTTTTTT. It translates to CASSLSGDGTTYEKLFF. This sequence joins TRBV28 and TRBJ1-4; maybe TRBD1 (5 bases). Germline V gene data show CDR1 as MDHEN and CDR2 as SYDVKM. This CDR3 contains 17 residues.

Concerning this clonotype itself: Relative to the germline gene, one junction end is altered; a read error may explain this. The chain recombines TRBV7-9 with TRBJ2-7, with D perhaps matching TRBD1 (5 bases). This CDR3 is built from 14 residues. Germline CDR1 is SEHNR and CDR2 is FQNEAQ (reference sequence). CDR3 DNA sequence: TGTGCCAGCAGCTTAGAGGGGTCCTTCTACGAGCAGAACTTC. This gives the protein CASSLEGSFYEQNF.

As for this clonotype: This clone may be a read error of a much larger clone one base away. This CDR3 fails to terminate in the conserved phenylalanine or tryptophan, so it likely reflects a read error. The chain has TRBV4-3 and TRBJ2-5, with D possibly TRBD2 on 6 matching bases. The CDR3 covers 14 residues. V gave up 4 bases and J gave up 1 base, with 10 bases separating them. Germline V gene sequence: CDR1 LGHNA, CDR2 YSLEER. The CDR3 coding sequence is TGCGCCAGCAGCCGCCGGGACTCCCAAGAGACCCAGTACATC. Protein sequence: CASSRRDSQETQYI.